What follows are 22 T cell receptor beta chains derived from one specimen sequenced in a study of CD8 T cells in ankylosing spondylitis. TCRdb reanalysed the 5' RACE reads using MiXCR and keeps one entry per CDR3 protein. Among 150,000 to 200,000 distinct CDR3 sequences listed, 25% to 35% were seen once. Specimen: synovial fluid, either unsorted or a sorted T cell fraction (not recorded which). The receptors shown here come from a male donor with ankylosing spondylitis.

The chain couples TRBV3-1 to TRBJ1-2; D unresolved. The germline gives CDR1 LGHDT, CDR2 YNNKEL (reference sequence). The V end lost 1 base, the J end lost 8 bases, and 11 bases lay between the germline ends. This CDR3 is 13 amino acids long. CDR3 sequence: CASSQGGASGYTF. The CDR3 coding sequence is TGTGCCAGCAGCCAAGGGGGTGCGAGCGGCTACACCTTC.

This clonotype was detected many times. This chain connects TRBV5-1 to TRBJ2-3; TRBD2 agrees at 10 bases. The CDR3 runs to 15 residues. Germline V gene lookup returns CDR1 SGHRS and CDR2 YFSETQ. V lost 3 bases, J lost 6 bases, and 7 bases stayed unmatched. CDR3 protein: CASSSQRGGGDTQYF. CDR3 DNA: TGCGCCAGCAGCTCCCAGCGGGGGGGAGGCGATACGCAGTATTTT.

This chain joins TRBV7-2 and TRBJ2-6; a possible D gene is TRBD1 (5 bases). Trimming removed 0 bases at V and 1 base at J, with 16 bases between. Germline V gene sequence: CDR1 SGHTA, CDR2 FQGNSA. The CDR3 loop spans 19 amino acids. The CDR3 DNA is TGTGCCAGCAGCTTAGCGTGGGGCAGGGAACTATCTGGGGCCAACGTCCTGACTTTC. Translation: CASSLAWGRELSGANVLTF.

In its sample, this clonotype was seen many times. The genes are TRBV4-1 and TRBJ2-2, with D possibly being TRBD2 (5 bases). The CDR3 covers 15 residues. Germline assignment: CDR1 MGHRA and CDR2 YSYEKL. V shed 0 bases and J shed 4 bases, with 9 bases lying between them. The CDR3 loop is CASSQEERVTGELFF. In DNA form, the CDR3 reads TGCGCCAGCAGCCAAGAAGAGAGGGTCACCGGGGAGCTGTTTTTT.

The chain recombines TRBV7-2 with TRBJ2-5, with D perhaps TRBD2 (5 bases). Trimming pared 5 bases from V and 5 bases from J, leaving 18 bases between. The germline V gene encodes CDR1 SGHTA and CDR2 FQGNSA. This CDR3 spans 15 amino acids. The DNA of the CDR3 is TGTGCCAGCAGCCGTAACTCCCAACGAGGGGAGACCCAGTACTTC. Translation: CASSRNSQRGETQYF.

This clonotype has just a few counts. V usage is TRBV12-3 or TRBV12-4 and J usage is TRBJ1-6; 7 bases agree with TRBD1. The CDR3 has 17 amino acids. V was pared by 0 bases and J by 1 base, with 3 bases of the junction left unmatched. The CDR3 DNA reads TGTGCCAGCAGTTTAGCAGGGGGCGGGTCCTATAATTCACCCCTCCACTTT. This gives the protein CASSLAGGGSYNSPLHF.

The chain combines TRBV2 with TRBJ2-7; a weak D match, TRBD2 (5 bases). V was clipped by 3 bases and J by 5 bases, with 8 bases between them. Germline CDR1 is SNHLY and CDR2 is FYNNEI. The CDR3 is made up of 12 amino acids. CDR3 protein: CASSDWENEQYF. In DNA form, the CDR3 reads TGTGCCAGCAGTGATTGGGAGAACGAGCAGTACTTC.

The chain recombines TRBV10-3 with TRBJ1-2; D remains unclear. The germline V gene encodes CDR1 ENHRY and CDR2 SYGVKD. This CDR3 spans 13 amino acids. With 7 bases removed from V and 8 bases from J, the gap between germline ends came to 17 bases. The CDR3 region is CAITPDGSRGYTF. The DNA of the CDR3 is TGTGCCATCACCCCGGACGGGTCGAGAGGCTACACCTTC.

There are a few counts of this clonotype. This chain joins TRBV28 and TRBJ1-5; a possible D gene is TRBD1 (5 bases). Germline loops: CDR1 MDHEN, CDR2 SYDVKM. The CDR3 is 19 residues long. V gave up 3 bases and J gave up 3 bases, with 24 bases separating them. The CDR3 protein is CASSFDTSMGGSYNQPQHF. CDR3 bases: TGTGCCAGCAGTTTTGATACGTCCATGGGGGGAAGTTACAATCAGCCCCAGCATTTT.

A few counts support this clonotype. The V gene is TRBV7-2, the J gene TRBJ2-1; 11 bases are a match to TRBD2. Germline CDR1 is SGHTA and CDR2 is FQGNSA. Germline trimming cut 2 bases from V and 4 bases from J; bases unmatched to any gene: 7. The length of the CDR3 is 17 residues. The CDR3 coding sequence is TGTGCCAGCAGCTTAAGGTCGGGACTAGCGGATTACAATGAGCAGTTCTTC. Translated, it gives CASSLRSGLADYNEQFF.

J is TRBJ2-7 and V is TRBV10-3, with 8 bases fitting TRBD2. There are 13 residues in the CDR3. V lost 11 bases to trimming and J lost 4 bases; unmatched junction nucleotides: 10. Germline CDR1 is ENHRY and CDR2 is SYGVKD. CDR3 nucleotide sequence: TGTGCCGTAGCCCAGCGGGAGTCATACGAGCAGTACTTC. Its protein is CAVAQRESYEQYF.

This clonotype was counted between two and nine times. The chain links TRBV6-2 or TRBV6-3 to TRBJ2-1; the match to TRBD2 covers 12 bases. Germline CDR1 MNHEY, CDR2 SVGEGT. With 2 bases clipped from V and 2 bases from J, the junction kept 16 bases outside the gene matches. This CDR3 spans 21 amino acids. The CDR3: CASSYPTLSLAGGTPYNEQFF. CDR3 bases: TGTGCCAGCAGTTACCCTACCCTCTCTCTAGCGGGAGGGACACCCTACAATGAGCAGTTCTTC.

This clonotype was detected a few times. The V call is TRBV11-2, the J call TRBJ2-1; possible D gene TRBD1, 5 bases. CDR1 is SGHAT, CDR2 FQNNGV, per germline. There are 12 residues in the CDR3. Trimming removed 4 bases at V and 8 bases at J, with 9 bases between. Here the CDR3 reads CASSWGDDEQFF. The CDR3 DNA sequence: TGTGCCAGCAGCTGGGGCGATGATGAGCAGTTCTTC.

The V gene is TRBV20-1, the J gene TRBJ2-3, with TRBD1 matching 7 bases. The V segment lost 6 bases and the J segment 2 bases; nucleotides outside the gene matches: 8. This CDR3 has 14 amino acids. Looked up from germline, CDR1 is DFQATT and CDR2 is SNEGSKA (reference sequence). The CDR3 protein is CSAHKTGFTDTQYF. CDR3 coding DNA: TGCAGTGCCCATAAGACAGGGTTCACAGATACGCAGTATTTT.

This clonotype was detected only a few times. Here the CDR3 DNA reads TGTGCCAGCAGTTACCCGGAGGGCGGGTACCAAGAGACCCAGTACTTC. It encodes CASSYPEGGYQETQYF. The rearrangement uses TRBV6-2 or TRBV6-3 and TRBJ2-5; tentatively, D is TRBD2 (6 bases). V gave up 2 bases and J gave up 0 bases, with 13 bases separating them. Per the germline V gene, CDR1 is MNHEY and CDR2 is SVGEGT. CDR3 size: 16 residues.

V usage is TRBV20-1 and J usage is TRBJ1-1; D may be TRBD1 (6 bases). CDR3 length: 13 residues. Trimming took 0 bases from V and 7 from J, leaving 12 bases between them. Germline assignment: CDR1 DFQATT and CDR2 SNEGSKA (reference sequence). The CDR3 spells CSAREGTKLEAFF. The CDR3 nucleotides read TGCAGTGCTAGAGAAGGGACAAAACTTGAAGCTTTCTTT.

In its sample, this clonotype was seen a few times. V and J are TRBV24-1 and TRBJ2-7, with a weak D call TRBD1 (6 bases). The CDR3 has 17 amino acids. V lost 3 bases and J lost 2, with 19 bases in between. Germline V gene data show CDR1 as KGHDR and CDR2 as SFDVKD. Here the CDR3 DNA reads TGTGCCACCAGTGATGGGTTCTCCCGGGACAACCCCTACGAGCAGTACTTC. This codes for CATSDGFSRDNPYEQYF.

This clonotype was detected only a few times. The chain uses TRBV7-9 and TRBJ2-7, with a tentative D call TRBD1 (5 bases). This CDR3 has 14 residues. Germline V gene sequence: CDR1 SEHNR, CDR2 FQNEAQ (reference sequence). V lost 3 bases and J 4 bases, leaving 13 bases between the germline ends. The CDR3 nucleotides are TGTGCCAGCAGCTTTGGGGCGGTTTGGTACGAGCAGTACTTC. This gives the protein CASSFGAVWYEQYF.

The chain employs TRBV10-3 and TRBJ1-3, with D possibly being TRBD1 (5 bases). Between the trimmed V and J ends, which lost 4 bases and 4 bases, there was a span of 14 bases. The germline gives CDR1 ENHRY, CDR2 SYGVKD. The CDR3 has 15 amino acids. The DNA for the CDR3 is TGTGCCATCAGTGCCTTCACCCAGGGAGGAAACACCATATATTTT. This sequence encodes CAISAFTQGGNTIYF.

This clonotype has just a few counts. The chain has TRBV5-1 and TRBJ2-2; 12 bases map to TRBD2. Looked up from germline, CDR1 is SGHRS and CDR2 is YFSETQ. This CDR3 is built from 17 residues. The ends lost 4 bases at V and 0 bases at J; junction bases unmatched: 4. CDR3 bases: TGCGCCAGCAGCCCCGGACTAGCGGGGACGAACACCGGGGAGCTGTTTTTT. Translated, it gives CASSPGLAGTNTGELFF.

This clonotype was seen a single time. J is TRBJ1-1 and V is TRBV28, with D possibly matching TRBD1 (6 bases). The CDR3 sequence is 16 residues long. V dropped 3 bases and J dropped 1 base, with 15 bases sitting between them. Germline loops: CDR1 MDHEN, CDR2 SYDVKM. Written as DNA, the CDR3 is TGTGCCAGCAGTTTGGCAGCGGGGGGACAGAACACTGAAGCTTTCTTT. Translated: CASSLAAGGQNTEAFF.

In this sample, this clonotype turned up many times. The chain is built from TRBV29-1 and TRBJ2-5; 9 bases are a match to TRBD1. Germline CDR1 reads SQVTM; CDR2 reads ANQGSEA. CDR3 length equals 14 residues. V shed 2 bases, J shed 6 bases, and the junction held 7 bases outside the gene matches. The DNA of the CDR3 is TGCAGCGTTGAACCACAGGGGGCTCAAAAGACCCAGTACTTC. It yields the protein CSVEPQGAQKTQYF.